This T cell receptor beta chain is drawn from a study of metastatic and nonmetastatic thyroid tumors. No patient had received any treatment before thyroid surgery. How the authors handled the data: It was from CDR3 differences across clinicopathological groups that a distant-metastasis classifier for papillary thyroid cancer was built. TCRdb reassembled clones from the PCR reads with MiXCR. These V and J calls originate from TCRdb's pipeline instead of the authors' own analysis. The data show about 7,400 clones, 28% seen once. The sequencing sample was made of adjacent normal tissue. This sequence originates from a male donor with papillary thyroid cancer or a benign thyroid nodule (not recorded which). Some clones in this sample may be carry-over from other donors' samples.

CDR3 region: CASSLSRAPNQPQHF. The CDR3, as DNA: TGTGCCAGCAGTTTATCTCGGGCACCTAATCAGCCCCAGCATTTT. The chain is built from TRBV28 and TRBJ1-5, with D unresolved. The germline V and J ends were trimmed by 1 base and 4 bases, with 11 bases remaining between them. Germline V CDR1 and CDR2: MDHEN, SYDVKM. This CDR3 contains 15 residues.